This TCR beta chain was recovered during a study of regulatory T cells in long-lasting Graves disease. The overall study: Patients with new Graves' disease had used antithyroid drugs below 3 months. Findings and limits, study-wide: TCR diversity in persistent Graves' patients was below that of newly diagnosed ones.

Time point of the sample: newly diagnosed GD, antithyroid drugs for less than 3 months. RNA from PBMCs was the source of the TCR library. Arm-PCR with iRepertoire HTBI primers amplified the CDR3 regions for these TCR beta libraries. TCRdb re-derived calls from the multiplex PCR reads in MiXCR, one entry per CDR3 protein. The sample comprises about 610,000 distinct CDR3 sequences, more than 15% of which are singletons, and more than 10% rests with the top ten. V lost 5 bases and J lost 0; bases outside the gene matches: 4. CDR3 size: 14 residues. Germline lookup yields CDR1 SGHTA and CDR2 FQGTGA. Ten or more counts support this clonotype. Its antigen remains unknown. These data also featured in a second study, about T cells in Graves' hyperthyroidism and ophthalmopathy. From that second work: Primed by the HTBI set, a first-round RT-PCR was run on the TCR CDR3. For ophthalmopathy, model prediction preceded onset by a median 6.5 months.

The V and J genes are TRBV7-3 and TRBJ2-7; 7 bases are shared with TRBD2. The sequence derives from a man younger than 35 with Graves disease. Source: peripheral blood mononuclear cells (PBMCs), taken at new diagnosis, from a patient treated with antithyroid drugs. CDR3 sequence reads: CASSVSGNSYEQYF. CDR3 coding DNA: TGTGCCAGCAGCGTAAGCGGGAACTCCTACGAGCAGTACTTC. Full variable domain (outside the CDR3, taken from reference TRBV7-3 and TRBJ2-7): GAGVSQTPSNKVTEKGKYVELRCDPISGHTALYWYRQSLGQGPEFLIYFQGTGAADDSGLPNDRFFAVRPEGSVSTLKIQRTERGDSAVYLCASSVSGNSYEQYFGPGTRLTVT.